Presented here are 12 T cell receptor beta chains from one specimen sequenced in a study of CD8+CD57+ T cells in acquired aplastic anemia. TCR beta VDJ and CDR3 profiling used genomic DNA as template. TCRdb fed the reads into MiXCR, producing one record per CDR3 protein. The data show about 190,000 distinct CDR3 sequences, around 59% seen once. Source material: sorted CD4+, CD8+, or CD8+CD57+ T cells (not recorded which) from PBMCs. The receptors come from a human donor in good health, serving as a control.

The V call is TRBV2, the J call TRBJ2-7; 15 bases match TRBD2. Germline CDR1 reads SNHLY; CDR2 reads FYNNEI. With V trimmed by 4 bases and J by 6 bases, 1 base remained unmatched. This CDR3 region has 14 residues. The CDR3 DNA follows: TGTGCCAGCAGTGCGGGACTAGCGGGGGGCGAGCAGTACTTC. This gives the protein CASSAGLAGGEQYF. Filled out from reference TRBV2 and TRBJ2-7, the complete variable domain reads EPEVTQTPSHQVTQMGQEVILRCVPISNHLYFYWYRQILGQKVEFLVSFYNNEISEKSEIFDDQFSVERPDGSNFTLKIRSTKLEDSAMYFCASSAGLAGGEQYFGPGTRLTVT.

A few counts support this clonotype. The chain links TRBV2 to TRBJ1-6, with D possibly being TRBD1 (5 bases). CDR3 length: 15 residues. The germline gives CDR1 SNHLY, CDR2 FYNNEI. Trimming shortened V by 7 bases and J by 7 bases, and 17 bases separated the two germline ends. CDR3 coding DNA: TGTGCCAGCAACCAACGGGGGGTAACCAATTCACCCCTCCACTTT. It encodes CASNQRGVTNSPLHF.

This chain connects TRBV25-1 to TRBJ2-3, with 13 positions matching TRBD2. Germline trimming cut 4 bases from V and 0 bases from J; bases unmatched to any gene: 7. The CDR3 contains 18 residues. Per germline, CDR1 MGHDK and CDR2 SYGVNS. CDR3 residues: CASSGTSGGHSSTDTQYF. The CDR3 DNA is TGTGCCAGCAGTGGGACTAGCGGGGGCCACTCTAGCACAGATACGCAGTATTTT.

This chain connects TRBV20-1 to TRBJ1-6; 7 bases fit TRBD1. From germline, CDR1 is DFQATT and CDR2 SNEGSKA (reference sequence). The V segment lost 4 bases and the J segment 8 bases; nucleotides outside the gene matches: 5. The CDR3 extends over 13 amino acids. CDR3 loop: CSATIDRDSPLHF. Here the CDR3 DNA reads TGCAGTGCTACCATCGACAGGGATTCACCCCTCCACTTT.

Many counts were recorded for this clonotype. The CDR3 reads CASGLVVFQTAGGSPLHF. The CDR3 DNA follows: TGTGCTAGTGGTTTGGTAGTCTTCCAAACAGCCGGTGGGTCACCCCTCCACTTT. This chain uses TRBV12-5 with TRBJ1-6, with D unresolved. This CDR3 has 18 amino acids. Germline-derived CDR1 and CDR2 are LGHNT and FRNRAP. V lost 0 bases to trimming and J lost 10 bases, with 22 bases between them.

This clonotype showed up many times. This chain links TRBV11-3 with TRBJ2-7; no firm D call. The CDR3 runs 13 residues. The V and J ends lost 1 base and 5 bases respectively, with 9 bases between them. Per the germline V gene, CDR1 is SGHNT and CDR2 is YENEEA. The CDR3 DNA reads TGTGCCAGCAGCTTAGTATACAGCAACGAGCAGTACTTC. This gives the protein CASSLVYSNEQYF.

In its sample, this clonotype was seen a few times. The chain employs TRBV25-1 and TRBJ1-1; D not certain. This CDR3 has 15 amino acids. CDR1 is MGHDK, CDR2 SYGVNS, per germline. V was trimmed by 4 bases and J by 5 bases, leaving 17 bases between them. The CDR3 is CASSVNREGGTEAFF. CDR3 in DNA: TGTGCCAGCAGTGTGAACCGGGAAGGAGGGACTGAAGCTTTCTTT. Using reference TRBV25-1 and TRBJ1-1 for the parts outside the CDR3, the full variable domain is EADIYQTPRYLVIGTGKKITLECSQTMGHDKMYWYQQDPGMELHLIHYSYGVNSTEKGDLSSESTVSRIRTEHFPLTLESARPSHTSQYLCASSVNREGGTEAFFGQGTRLTVV.

This clonotype has only one observation. The rearrangement joins TRBV2 to TRBJ2-2; D gene ambiguous. The CDR3 spans 11 residues. V was shortened by 7 bases and J by 6 bases, with 6 bases between the two germline ends. The germline V gene encodes CDR1 SNHLY and CDR2 FYNNEI. CDR3 bases: TGTGCCAGCACTGACCCCGGGGAGCTGTTTTTT. Amino acids: CASTDPGELFF. Supplemented by reference TRBV2 and TRBJ2-2, the full variable domain reads EPEVTQTPSHQVTQMGQEVILRCVPISNHLYFYWYRQILGQKVEFLVSFYNNEISEKSEIFDDQFSVERPDGSNFTLKIRSTKLEDSAMYFCASTDPGELFFGEGSRLTVL.

The chain is built from TRBV7-4 and TRBJ2-1; 8 positions agree with TRBD2. In germline, CDR1 is SGHVT, CDR2 SQSDAQ. The CDR3 is 15 amino acids. V trimming: 4 bases; J trimming: 6 bases; junction bases outside the gene matches: 8. This CDR3 is CASSSGGAASNEQFF. In nucleotides, the CDR3 is TGTGCCAGCAGCTCCGGGGGGGCCGCTTCCAATGAGCAGTTCTTC. Supplemented by reference TRBV7-4 and TRBJ2-1, the full variable domain reads GAGVSQSPRYKVAKRGRDVALRCDSISGHVTLYWYRQTLGQGSEVLTYSQSDAQRDKSGRPSGRFSAERPERSVSTLKIQRTEQGDSAVYLCASSSGGAASNEQFFGPGTRLTVL.

This clonotype was seen once. V and J are TRBV20-1 and TRBJ1-1; tentatively, D is TRBD1 (6 bases). CDR1 is DFQATT and CDR2 is SNEGSKA in the germline V gene (reference sequence). V dropped 0 bases and J dropped 5 bases, with 16 bases sitting between them. The CDR3 is made up of 15 amino acids. The DNA for the CDR3 is TGCAGTGCTAGAGATATACAGGGCTGGGAGACTGAAGCTTTCTTT. Its protein is CSARDIQGWETEAFF.

This clonotype appeared many times. The V call is TRBV5-8, the J call TRBJ1-6, with D uncertain. Trimming took off 1 base at V and 6 bases at J, with 8 bases between the two ends. Germline V gives CDR1 SGHTS, CDR2 YDEGEE. This CDR3 spans 14 amino acids. The CDR3, as DNA: TGTGCCAGCAGCTTGCAGTGGACTAATTCACCCCTCCACTTT. It is translated as CASSLQWTNSPLHF. Combining the CDR3 with reference TRBV5-8 and TRBJ1-6 gives the whole variable domain EAGVTQSPTHLIKTRGQQATLRCSPISGHTSVYWYQQALGLGLQFLLWYDEGEERNRGNFPPRFSGRQFPNYSSELNVNALELEDSALYLCASSLQWTNSPLHFGNGTRLTVT.

This chain uses TRBV10-2 with TRBJ1-6, with D unclear. The CDR3 spans 14 residues. Trimming took 5 bases from V and 4 from J, leaving 9 bases between them. Germline V gene data show CDR1 as WSHSY and CDR2 as SAAADI. DNA for the CDR3: TGCGCCAGCAGTCAGACACCTTATAATTCACCCCTCCACTTT. It is translated as CASSQTPYNSPLHF.